The 19 T cell receptor beta chains in this list originate from one sample, sequenced in a study of early T cells in non-severe SARS-CoV-2 infection. TCRdb independently ran MiXCR on the 5' RACE reads; one entry per CDR3 protein. This sample yields 26,000 or so distinct CDR3 sequences, of which roughly 4.1% are seen a single time; 6.2% belongs to the top ten. Sequenced: whole blood. The receptors come from an adult who was a healthcare worker with PCR-confirmed SARS-CoV-2 infection or an uninfected control (not recorded which).

Ten or more counts support this clonotype. The V and J genes are TRBV11-2 and TRBJ2-5; 9 bases map to TRBD2. V trimming: 5 bases; J trimming: 0 bases; junction bases outside the gene matches: 4. Germline-derived CDR1 and CDR2 are SGHAT and FQNNGV. The length of the CDR3 is 15 residues. The CDR3 sequence: CASSPSGTYQETQYF. In DNA form, the CDR3 reads TGTGCCAGCAGCCCTAGCGGGACCTACCAAGAGACCCAGTACTTC.

There are many counts of this clonotype. The CDR3 DNA reads TGCAGTGCTAGACCCCGGACAGGGGGAGGCTATGGCTACACCTTC. Translated: CSARPRTGGGYGYTF. The J gene is TRBJ1-2, the V gene TRBV20-1, with TRBD1 matching 10 bases. Germline V gene lookup returns CDR1 DFQATT and CDR2 SNEGSKA (reference sequence). V lost 2 bases and J lost 4; bases outside the gene matches: 7. The CDR3 totals 15 residues.

The sample holds many counts of this clonotype. V usage is TRBV10-3 and J usage is TRBJ1-2, with D hard to call. This CDR3 region has 13 residues. Germline loops: CDR1 ENHRY, CDR2 SYGVKD. V was shortened by 4 bases and J by 5 bases, with 11 bases between the two germline ends. CDR3 bases: TGTGCCATCAGTGCGGCAGGAACTTATGGCTACACCTTC. Translating gives CAISAAGTYGYTF.

This clonotype came up many times. The chain couples TRBV20-1 to TRBJ2-1, with TRBD2 as a possible D gene (6 bases). The germline V and J ends were trimmed by 6 bases and 0 bases, with 15 bases remaining between them. This CDR3 region has 15 residues. Germline V lookup: CDR1 DFQATT, CDR2 SNEGSKA (reference sequence). The CDR3 DNA reads as TGCAGTGCGGCGGGACGGCTGAGCTCCTACAATGAGCAGTTCTTC. It encodes CSAAGRLSSYNEQFF.

At least ten counts were recorded for this clonotype. J is TRBJ1-5 and V is TRBV24-1, with D possibly TRBD1 on 5 matching bases. V gave up 7 bases and J gave up 2 bases, with 17 bases separating them. The CDR3 is 16 amino acids. The germline V gene encodes CDR1 KGHDR and CDR2 SFDVKD. The CDR3 is CATSDHTGFGNQPQHF. CDR3 DNA sequence: TGTGCCACCAGCGACCACACAGGTTTCGGCAATCAGCCCCAGCATTTT.

There are many counts of this clonotype. The chain couples TRBV20-1 to TRBJ2-3, with 9 nucleotides matching TRBD1. The CDR3 length is 14 residues. Per germline, CDR1 DFQATT and CDR2 SNEGSKA (reference sequence). J gave up 3 bases and V 6 bases, and 7 bases lay outside the gene matches. CDR3 region: CSAENRGRTDTQYF. The CDR3 nucleotides read TGCAGTGCAGAGAACAGGGGGCGGACAGATACGCAGTATTTT.

This clonotype was observed many times. The rearrangement joins TRBV7-8 to TRBJ1-5, with D tentatively TRBD1 (6 bases). V dropped 4 bases and J dropped 1 base, with 20 bases sitting between them. The V gene's germline CDR1 is SGHVS and CDR2 FQNEAQ. The CDR3 contains 18 residues. The CDR3 loop reads CASSSRPQGRVSNQPQHF. CDR3 nucleotides: TGTGCCAGCAGCTCGAGACCGCAGGGGAGGGTAAGCAATCAGCCCCAGCATTTT. Variable domain in full (rest from reference TRBV7-8 and TRBJ1-5): GAGVSQSPRYKVAKRGQDVALRCDPISGHVSLFWYQQALGQGPEFLTYFQNEAQLDKSGLPSDRFFAERPEGSVSTLKIQRTQQEDSAVYLCASSSRPQGRVSNQPQHFGDGTRLSIL.

There are a few counts of this clonotype. One end of the junction does not line up with germline, which may come from a read error. The CDR3 nucleotides are TGTGTCAGTAGTATCCGCGGAATCAATCAGCCCCAGCATTTT. Translating gives CVSSIRGINQPQHF. V and J are TRBV19 and TRBJ1-5; no clear D. Germline CDR1 reads LNHDA; CDR2 reads SQIVND (reference sequence). The CDR3 sequence is 14 residues long.

This clonotype was observed many times. This chain joins TRBV5-1 and TRBJ2-6; maybe TRBD1 (5 bases). Looked up from germline, CDR1 is SGHRS and CDR2 is YFSETQ. V lost 4 bases and J lost 6, with 23 bases in between. The CDR3 is 18 residues long. The CDR3 bases are TGCGCCAGCAGCGGGGCAGAGACCTCGTTCCGAATGGCCAACGTCCTGACTTTC. Protein sequence: CASSGAETSFRMANVLTF.

This clonotype was seen more than once but under ten times. The chain employs TRBV20-1 and TRBJ2-7, with 10 positions matching TRBD2. Germline CDR1 and CDR2: DFQATT and SNEGSKA (reference sequence). This CDR3 region has 14 residues. V was clipped by 6 bases and J by 7 bases; unmatched bases: 12. CDR3 nucleotide sequence: TGCAGTGCCCCGAGCGGGGGGGCTCCCCGGGAGCAGTACTTC. This gives the protein CSAPSGGAPREQYF.

This clonotype was observed many times. This chain connects TRBV15 to TRBJ2-3; D not certain. V was shortened by 5 bases and J by 2 bases, with 23 bases between the two germline ends. Germline lookup yields CDR1 LNHNV and CDR2 YYDKDF (reference sequence). CDR3 size: 18 residues. For the CDR3, the DNA is TGTGCCACCAGCTCCCGAGGTTGGCGAGTAGTAATCACAGATACGCAGTATTTT. As protein: CATSSRGWRVVITDTQYF.

This clonotype was seen a few times. A read error may produce the germline difference seen at one junction end. The chain couples TRBV7-7 to TRBJ2-2, with TRBD1 matching 7 bases. Germline assignment: CDR1 SSHAT and CDR2 FNYEAQ (reference sequence). The CDR3 totals 14 residues. The CDR3 protein is CASSSTGVAGELFF. CDR3 DNA: TGTGCTAGCAGTTCAACAGGGGTTGCCGGGGAGCTGTTTTTT.

At least ten counts were recorded for this clonotype. This chain links TRBV7-2 with TRBJ2-1, with D uncertain. This CDR3 comprises 19 residues. Germline loops: CDR1 SGHTA, CDR2 FQGNSA. V gave up 1 base and J gave up 3 bases, with 22 bases separating them. Here the CDR3 reads CASSLGAFRAPGSYNEQFF. CDR3 nucleotides: TGTGCCAGCAGCTTAGGAGCGTTTCGTGCCCCGGGTAGCTACAATGAGCAGTTCTTC. The complete variable domain, with remaining parts taken from reference TRBV7-2 and TRBJ2-1, reads GAGVSQSPSNKVTEKGKDVELRCDPISGHTALYWYRQSLGQGLEFLIYFQGNSAPDKSGLPSDRFSAERTGGSVSTLTIQRTQQEDSAVYLCASSLGAFRAPGSYNEQFFGPGTRLTVL.

The chain uses TRBV4-3 and TRBJ2-3; D uncertain. The CDR3 runs 18 residues. From germline, CDR1 is LGHNA and CDR2 YSLEER. Deletions cut 3 bases from V and 0 bases from J, with 19 bases between. The CDR3 is CASSQHTLVDPSTDTQYF. CDR3 nucleotide sequence: TGCGCCAGCAGCCAGCACACTTTAGTGGATCCTAGCACAGATACGCAGTATTTT.

This clonotype was recorded many times. The V gene is TRBV5-1, the J gene TRBJ2-3; no clear D gene. Germline values: CDR1 SGHRS, CDR2 YFSETQ. This CDR3 has 14 residues. With 2 bases removed from V and 2 bases from J, the gap between germline ends came to 9 bases. The CDR3 DNA sequence: TGCGCCAGCAGCTTAACAAGGCACACAGATACGCAGTATTTT. Encoded protein: CASSLTRHTDTQYF.

This clonotype was counted at least ten times. The V call is TRBV10-3, the J call TRBJ1-2; the D is unclear. The CDR3 covers 12 residues. Looked up from germline, CDR1 is ENHRY and CDR2 is SYGVKD. V lost 8 bases and J 4 bases, leaving 11 bases between the germline ends. The CDR3 spells CAIGLSGYGYTF. In nucleotides, the CDR3 is TGTGCCATCGGTTTGTCAGGCTATGGCTACACCTTC.

This clonotype was recorded at least ten times. The chain recombines TRBV20-1 with TRBJ1-6; D is uncertain. The V gene lost 0 bases and the J gene lost 6 bases, with 12 bases spanning the gap. The germline CDR1 and CDR2 sequences are DFQATT and SNEGSKA (reference sequence). This CDR3 contains 15 residues. CDR3 protein: CSARDKGRSNSPLHF. In nucleotides, the CDR3 is TGCAGTGCTAGAGATAAGGGAAGGTCTAATTCACCCCTCCACTTT.

This clonotype has at least ten counts. The chain links TRBV19 to TRBJ1-1; TRBD1 might be the D (6 bases). This CDR3 comprises 15 residues. The V gene's germline CDR1 is LNHDA and CDR2 SQIVND (reference sequence). V was pared by 3 bases and J by 0 bases, with 11 bases between. The CDR3 DNA follows: TGTGCCAGTAGTATGGGGGGGCGCATGAACACTGAAGCTTTCTTT. It specifies CASSMGGRMNTEAFF.

The rearrangement uses TRBV5-1 and TRBJ2-7; no clear D. The germline V gene encodes CDR1 SGHRS and CDR2 YFSETQ. V lost 2 bases and J 3 bases, leaving 3 bases between the germline ends. This CDR3 contains 11 residues. CDR3 protein: CASSLFYEQYF. CDR3 coding DNA: TGCGCCAGCAGCTTATTCTACGAGCAGTACTTC. Based on the CDR3 plus reference TRBV5-1 and TRBJ2-7, the full variable domain is KAGVTQTPRYLIKTRGQQVTLSCSPISGHRSVSWYQQTPGQGLQFLFEYFSETQRNKGNFPGRFSGRQFSNSRSEMNVSTLELGDSALYLCASSLFYEQYFGPGTRLTVT.